Below, 30 T cell receptor beta chains from the same sample are listed, as sequenced in a study of T-cell memory formation after mild COVID-19. TCRdb passed the 5' RACE reads through MiXCR, listing each CDR3 protein once. The repertoire has 500,000 to 600,000 distinct CDR3 sequences, around 17% of them found once; the top ten carry about 11%. The sample taken for sequencing was PBMCs or a T cell subset sorted from them (not recorded which). The receptors shown here come from an adult woman who had mild COVID-19 (a few samples of this study predate the infection). Cell type and time point are not known.

The chain couples TRBV27 to TRBJ2-1; possible D gene TRBD2, 6 bases. With 5 bases removed from V and 2 bases from J, the gap between germline ends came to 10 bases. Germline lookup yields CDR1 MNHEY and CDR2 SMNVEV (reference sequence). CDR3 length equals 14 residues. The CDR3 bases are TGTGCCAGCAGTCCCGGGAGCCCCTACAATGAGCAGTTCTTC. Translated, it gives CASSPGSPYNEQFF.

This clonotype was found a few times. J is TRBJ2-3 and V is TRBV5-5; D is perhaps TRBD1 (6 bases). CDR1 is SGHKS, CDR2 YYEKEE, per germline (reference sequence). V was clipped by 1 base and J by 4 bases, with 16 bases between them. The CDR3 is made up of 16 amino acids. DNA for the CDR3: TGTGCCAGCAGCTTGTTCGAGACAGGACTCGCAGATACGCAGTATTTT. Translated, it gives CASSLFETGLADTQYF. The full variable domain, with the rest looked up from reference TRBV5-5 and TRBJ2-3, is DAGVTQSPTHLIKTRGQQVTLRCSPISGHKSVSWYQQVLGQGPQFIFQYYEKEERGRGNFPDRFSARQFPNYSSELNVNALLLGDSALYLCASSLFETGLADTQYFGPGTRLTVL.

The rearrangement uses TRBV7-9 and TRBJ1-1; D unclear. V dropped 1 base and J dropped 2 bases, with 11 bases sitting between them. Germline V gene data show CDR1 as SEHNR and CDR2 as FQNEAQ (reference sequence). The CDR3 consists of 15 residues. The DNA of the CDR3 is TGTGCCAGCAGCTTAGTCTCCGGGGAAAACACTGAAGCTTTCTTT. Amino acids: CASSLVSGENTEAFF.

The V and J genes are TRBV7-9 and TRBJ2-5; no definite D call. Deletions cut 5 bases from V and 0 bases from J, with 16 bases between. The CDR3 spans 16 residues. The germline CDR1 and CDR2 sequences are SEHNR and FQNEAQ (reference sequence). This chain's CDR3 is CASSHSMTTDQETQYF. The CDR3 DNA follows: TGTGCCAGCAGCCATTCAATGACAACCGACCAAGAGACCCAGTACTTC.

The chain has TRBV5-8 and TRBJ1-2; possibly TRBD1 for D (6 bases). Trimming took off 3 bases at V and 5 bases at J, with 14 bases between the two ends. CDR1 is SGHTS and CDR2 is YDEGEE in the germline V gene. The CDR3 length is 14 residues. Here the CDR3 reads CASSWGGGGYGYTF. The CDR3 DNA sequence: TGTGCCAGCAGCTGGGGAGGAGGGGGTTATGGCTACACCTTC. Full variable domain (remainder filled in from reference TRBV5-8 and TRBJ1-2): EAGVTQSPTHLIKTRGQQATLRCSPISGHTSVYWYQQALGLGLQFLLWYDEGEERNRGNFPPRFSGRQFPNYSSELNVNALELEDSALYLCASSWGGGGYGYTFGSGTRLTVV.

Only a few counts were recorded for this clonotype. V usage is TRBV20-1 and J usage is TRBJ1-1; D is unclear. This CDR3 comprises 11 residues. Germline values: CDR1 DFQATT, CDR2 SNEGSKA (reference sequence). This chain's CDR3 is CSVTSNTEAFF. CDR3 nucleotide sequence: TGCAGCGTGACGTCGAACACTGAAGCTTTCTTT.

Only a few counts were recorded for this clonotype. The rearrangement uses TRBV3-1 and TRBJ1-6; D gene unclear. This CDR3 region has 12 residues. Between the trimmed V and J ends, which lost 0 bases and 12 bases, there was a span of 6 bases. Germline V gene sequence: CDR1 LGHDT, CDR2 YNNKEL (reference sequence). CDR3 region: CASSQDFGPLHF. The CDR3 region has the DNA TGTGCCAGCAGCCAAGATTTCGGACCCCTCCACTTT.

In nucleotides, the CDR3 is TGTGCCAGCAGCTCCCTACTGGGTCCAGCGCCCCGCACAGATACGCAGTATTTT. Encoded protein: CASSSLLGPAPRTDTQYF. This chain connects TRBV7-2 to TRBJ2-3, with unresolved D. The CDR3 is made up of 18 amino acids. Germline assignment: CDR1 SGHTA and CDR2 FQGNSA. V was cut by 4 bases and J by 1 base, with 21 bases left in between.

J is TRBJ2-7 and V is TRBV24-1; a weak D match, TRBD1 (7 bases). CDR1 is KGHDR, CDR2 SFDVKD, per germline. The V gene lost 4 bases and the J gene lost 7 bases, with 13 bases spanning the gap. The CDR3 sequence is 13 residues long. The CDR3: CATSETGTWEQYF. CDR3 bases: TGTGCCACCAGTGAGACAGGGACTTGGGAGCAGTACTTC.

Ten or more counts support this clonotype. Sequence at one end of the junction differs from germline and may be a read error. The rearrangement uses TRBV5-1 and TRBJ1-1; a possible D gene is TRBD1 (5 bases). The CDR3 totals 13 residues. Germline V lookup: CDR1 SGHRS, CDR2 YFSETQ. The CDR3 nucleotides are TGTGCCAGCAGCTTTCAGGGGAACACTGAAGCTTTCTTT. Residues: CASSFQGNTEAFF.

J is TRBJ2-7 and V is TRBV20-1; no clear D. The CDR3 runs 16 residues. Trimming pared 4 bases from V and 2 bases from J, leaving 21 bases between. Germline CDR1 DFQATT, CDR2 SNEGSKA (reference sequence). The CDR3 region has the DNA TGCAGTGCTACCAACAATCCCTCGAAAGCCACCTACGAGCAGTACTTC. Protein product: CSATNNPSKATYEQYF.

The rearrangement uses TRBV7-9 and TRBJ1-2; D not certain. Trimming shortened V by 4 bases and J by 3 bases, and 9 bases separated the two germline ends. CDR1 is SEHNR and CDR2 is FQNEAQ in the germline V gene (reference sequence). The CDR3 covers 13 residues. The CDR3 here is CASSYERDYGYTF. CDR3 DNA: TGTGCCAGCAGCTACGAAAGGGACTATGGCTACACCTTC.

The gene calls are TRBV11-3 and TRBJ2-1; 9 positions agree with TRBD1. CDR3 length equals 14 residues. The germline gives CDR1 SGHNT, CDR2 YENEEA. V gave up 5 bases and J gave up 5 bases; unmatched junction bases: 4. The CDR3 here is CASSDGQGNNEQFF. CDR3 coding DNA: TGTGCCAGCAGCGACGGACAGGGGAACAATGAGCAGTTCTTC.

The chain employs TRBV5-1 and TRBJ2-5; tentatively, D is TRBD1 (6 bases). V was trimmed by 0 bases and J by 6 bases, leaving 9 bases between them. This CDR3 has 13 residues. Germline V gene data show CDR1 as SGHRS and CDR2 as YFSETQ. As DNA, the CDR3 is TGCGCCAGCAGCTTGGAGGGGGTAAAGACCCAGTACTTC. It translates to CASSLEGVKTQYF. Complete variable domain (other parts from reference TRBV5-1 and TRBJ2-5): KAGVTQTPRYLIKTRGQQVTLSCSPISGHRSVSWYQQTPGQGLQFLFEYFSETQRNKGNFPGRFSGRQFSNSRSEMNVSTLELGDSALYLCASSLEGVKTQYFGPGTRLLVL.

This clonotype was picked up a small number of times. This chain connects TRBV15 to TRBJ1-1; D might be TRBD1 (6 bases). Germline-derived CDR1 and CDR2 are LNHNV and YYDKDF (reference sequence). Trimming removed 0 bases from V and 1 base from J, with 24 bases in between. The CDR3 spans 20 residues. CDR3 nucleotides: TGTGCCACCAGCAGAGATCGGCGGGGTTTAGCGGGGACAAAGAACACTGAAGCTTTCTTT. Translation gives CATSRDRRGLAGTKNTEAFF.

This clonotype was counted only a few times. In DNA, the CDR3 is TGTGCCAGCAGGCAGGGAAGGGGTGGCAATCAGCCCCAGCATTTT. Its translation is CASRQGRGGNQPQHF. The gene calls are TRBV2 and TRBJ1-5; D is perhaps TRBD1 (5 bases). Germline V gene data show CDR1 as SNHLY and CDR2 as FYNNEI. The CDR3 contains 15 residues. The V end lost 6 bases, the J end lost 2 bases, and 14 bases lay between the germline ends.

This sequence joins TRBV25-1 and TRBJ1-6, with no clear D. Germline V gives CDR1 MGHDK, CDR2 SYGVNS. The CDR3 is made up of 13 amino acids. The V end was cut by 0 bases, the J end by 9 bases, with 6 bases between. DNA of the CDR3: TGTGCCAGCAGTGAATATCGGGGTTCACCCCTCCACTTT. As protein: CASSEYRGSPLHF.

This clonotype was counted only a few times. The gene calls are TRBV9 and TRBJ2-1, with D tentatively TRBD1 (6 bases). The CDR3 has 15 amino acids. The germline V and J ends were trimmed by 0 bases and 9 bases, with 16 bases remaining between them. CDR1 is SGDLS, CDR2 YYNGEE, per germline. CDR3 sequence: CASSVAPGQGGEQFF. Here the CDR3 DNA reads TGTGCCAGCAGCGTAGCCCCGGGACAAGGAGGTGAGCAGTTCTTC. Drawing the rest from reference TRBV9 and TRBJ2-1, the complete variable domain is DSGVTQTPKHLITATGQRVTLRCSPRSGDLSVYWYQQSLDQGLQFLIQYYNGEERAKGNILERFSAQQFPDLHSELNLSSLELGDSALYFCASSVAPGQGGEQFFGPGTRLTVL.

This clonotype was counted between two and nine times. This chain links TRBV4-1 with TRBJ2-7, with a possible D match to TRBD2 (6 bases). The CDR3 contains 16 residues. CDR1 is MGHRA and CDR2 is YSYEKL in the germline V gene. Trimming left V 1 base short and J 5 bases short, with 18 bases between. The CDR3 bases are TGCGCCAGCAGCCAAGGTGCTCTAGCGCTTTTCAACGAGCAGTACTTC. Its protein product is CASSQGALALFNEQYF.

A few counts support this clonotype. V is TRBV6-1 and J is TRBJ2-2; D gene ambiguous. Germline V gives CDR1 MNHNS, CDR2 SASEGT. CDR3 length: 12 amino acids. V lost 7 bases and J lost 6, with 9 bases in between. CDR3 in amino acids: CASTVGAGELFF. In DNA, the CDR3 is TGTGCCAGCACGGTGGGTGCCGGGGAGCTGTTTTTT.

The chain combines TRBV5-1 with TRBJ1-5; tentative D call: TRBD1 (6 bases). Deletions cut 5 bases from V and 7 bases from J, with 13 bases between. The CDR3 loop spans 13 amino acids. Germline values: CDR1 SGHRS, CDR2 YFSETQ. The CDR3 spells CASSLTGRQPQHF. The DNA of the CDR3 is TGCGCCAGCAGTCTTACAGGGAGGCAGCCCCAGCATTTT.

The sample holds a few counts of this clonotype. The chain recombines TRBV5-1 with TRBJ2-5, with 14 bases aligning to TRBD2. Per germline, CDR1 SGHRS and CDR2 YFSETQ. The CDR3 consists of 16 residues. J was trimmed by 1 base and V by 7 bases; bases with no gene match: 6. In DNA, the CDR3 is TGCGCCAGCTCAGGACTAGCGGGAGGCACCCAAGAGACCCAGTACTTC. This codes for CASSGLAGGTQETQYF.

This clonotype was counted only a few times. V is TRBV29-1 and J is TRBJ2-5; D uncertain. The germline gives CDR1 SQVTM, CDR2 ANQGSEA. The CDR3 covers 12 residues. V lost 6 bases and J 5 bases, leaving 13 bases between the germline ends. The CDR3 nucleotides are TGCAGCGTCCAACCCGGCCGGGAGACCCAGTACTTC. Translated, it gives CSVQPGRETQYF.

This clonotype has a handful of counts. The chain uses TRBV11-2 and TRBJ2-2; the match to TRBD1 covers 8 bases. The length of the CDR3 is 20 residues. Looked up from germline, CDR1 is SGHAT and CDR2 is FQNNGV. V shed 1 base, J shed 0 bases, and the junction held 13 bases outside the gene matches. The CDR3 DNA reads as TGTGCCAGCAGCTTAGTTCCAGGGGGCCGGACCTCGGCGAACACCGGGGAGCTGTTTTTT. Amino acid sequence: CASSLVPGGRTSANTGELFF.

The chain joins TRBV11-2 to TRBJ2-3, with D possibly TRBD2 on 5 matching bases. The CDR3 consists of 15 residues. With 3 bases removed from V and 2 bases from J, the gap between germline ends came to 12 bases. Germline CDR1 and CDR2: SGHAT and FQNNGV. The CDR3 nucleotides are TGTGCCAGCAGCTTCTATAGCGTCCCCACAGATACGCAGTATTTT. Its protein product is CASSFYSVPTDTQYF. Supplemented by reference TRBV11-2 and TRBJ2-3, the full variable domain reads EAGVAQSPRYKIIEKRQSVAFWCNPISGHATLYWYQQILGQGPKLLIQFQNNGVVDDSQLPKDRFSAERLKGVDSTLKIQPAKLEDSAVYLCASSFYSVPTDTQYFGPGTRLTVL.

The chain combines TRBV7-9 with TRBJ1-4; no firm D call. Germline CDR1 is SEHNR and CDR2 is FQNEAQ (reference sequence). This CDR3 comprises 15 residues. The V end lost 8 bases, the J end lost 0 bases, and 13 bases lay between the germline ends. The CDR3 DNA is TGTGCCAGCCGCGAGGATATCGCAACTAATGAAAAACTGTTTTTT. It translates to CASREDIATNEKLFF.

The chain combines TRBV15 with TRBJ2-1; D is uncertain. The CDR3 runs to 13 residues. Germline lookup yields CDR1 LNHNV and CDR2 YYDKDF (reference sequence). V shed 0 bases and J shed 6 bases, with 6 bases lying between them. CDR3 in amino acids: CATSRDSSNEQFF. The CDR3 DNA is TGTGCCACCAGCAGAGATTCCAGCAATGAGCAGTTCTTC.

The CDR3 region has the DNA TGTGCCAGCAGCGTGGGGACTAGCGGGGGCGGCGAAGAGACCCAGTACTTC. Protein product: CASSVGTSGGGEETQYF. V usage is TRBV9 and J usage is TRBJ2-5; 14 positions match TRBD2. CDR3 length equals 17 residues. The germline CDR1 and CDR2 sequences are SGDLS and YYNGEE. Unmatched junction bases numbered 6, after V lost 2 bases and J lost 3 bases.

The V call is TRBV23-1, the J call TRBJ2-3, with a weak D call TRBD1 (7 bases). TRBV23-1 is placed among ORFs of uncertain function. The CDR3 extends over 14 amino acids. V lost 7 bases and J 2 bases, leaving 13 bases between the germline ends. The CDR3 loop is CASTQGGFTDTQYF. The CDR3 coding sequence is TGCGCCAGCACCCAGGGGGGCTTCACAGATACGCAGTATTTT.

The J gene is TRBJ2-1, the V gene TRBV7-3; 12 nucleotides align to TRBD2. V was clipped by 5 bases and J by 5 bases; unmatched bases: 10. This CDR3 comprises 17 residues. Germline CDR1 and CDR2: SGHTA and FQGTGA. The CDR3 DNA sequence: TGTGCCAGCAGCCCCGGTCCCCTAGCGGGGGGGAACAATGAGCAGTTCTTC. It translates to CASSPGPLAGGNNEQFF.